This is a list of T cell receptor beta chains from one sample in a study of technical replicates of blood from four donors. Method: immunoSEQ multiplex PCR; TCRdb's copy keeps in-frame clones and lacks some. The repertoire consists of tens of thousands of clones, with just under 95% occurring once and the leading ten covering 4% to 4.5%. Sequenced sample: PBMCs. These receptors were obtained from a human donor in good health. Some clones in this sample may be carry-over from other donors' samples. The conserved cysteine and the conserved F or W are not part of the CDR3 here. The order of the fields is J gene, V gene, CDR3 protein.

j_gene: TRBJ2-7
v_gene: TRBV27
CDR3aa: ASSFTAGPLGKQY

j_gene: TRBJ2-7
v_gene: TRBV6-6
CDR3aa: ASSTPPGLAKQY

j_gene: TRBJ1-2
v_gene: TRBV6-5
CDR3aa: ASSYSITPGGGYT

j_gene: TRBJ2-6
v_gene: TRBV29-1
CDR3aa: SVEGTNGANVLT

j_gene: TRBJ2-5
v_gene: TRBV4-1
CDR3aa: ASSQTPGVQETQY

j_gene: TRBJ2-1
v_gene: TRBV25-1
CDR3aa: ASSGPDRGPGFEQF

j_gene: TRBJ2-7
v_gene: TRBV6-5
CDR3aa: ASRTSYEQY

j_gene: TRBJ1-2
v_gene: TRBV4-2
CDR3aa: ASSQDWSQGFVYGYT

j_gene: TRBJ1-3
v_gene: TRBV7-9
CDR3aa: ASSLGRSGNTIY

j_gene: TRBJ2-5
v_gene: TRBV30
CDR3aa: AWGVGGGIETQY

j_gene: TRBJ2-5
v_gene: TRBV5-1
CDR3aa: ASSLGDPGTQY

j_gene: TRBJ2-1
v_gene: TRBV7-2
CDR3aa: ASSAGGPPI

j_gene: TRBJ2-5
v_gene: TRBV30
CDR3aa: AWMGTSGSY

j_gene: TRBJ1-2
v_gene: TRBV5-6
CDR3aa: ASSLDRGYYGYT

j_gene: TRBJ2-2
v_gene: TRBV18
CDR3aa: ASSPRGTTGELF

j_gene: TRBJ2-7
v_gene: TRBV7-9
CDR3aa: ASSLGSGRGEQY

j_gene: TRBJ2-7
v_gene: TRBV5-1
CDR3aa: ASSLGTGGYSEQY

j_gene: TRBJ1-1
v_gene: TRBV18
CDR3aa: ASSPGTGRTAEAF

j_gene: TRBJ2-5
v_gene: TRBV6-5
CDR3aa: ASSYSSLETQY

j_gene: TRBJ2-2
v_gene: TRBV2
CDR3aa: ASSEIAGNTGELF

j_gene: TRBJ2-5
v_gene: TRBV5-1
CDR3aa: ASSLAGLETQY

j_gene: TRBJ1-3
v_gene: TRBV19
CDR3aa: ASSIDGLTGNTIY

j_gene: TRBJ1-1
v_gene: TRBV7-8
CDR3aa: ASSRPAGGRVNTEAF

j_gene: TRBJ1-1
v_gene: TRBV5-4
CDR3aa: ASSRPDRYPEAF

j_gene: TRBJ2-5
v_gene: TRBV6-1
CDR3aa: ASRWGASDQETQY

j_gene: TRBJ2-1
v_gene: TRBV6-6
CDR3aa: ACGEREEGNEQF

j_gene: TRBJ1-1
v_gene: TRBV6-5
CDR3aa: ASLRGNTEAF

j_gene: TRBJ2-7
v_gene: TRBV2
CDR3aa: ASSDAPAFGTGTYEQY

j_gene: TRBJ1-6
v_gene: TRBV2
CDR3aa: ASSAGISSYNSPLH

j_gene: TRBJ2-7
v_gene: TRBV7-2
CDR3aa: ASSNPTSAYEQY

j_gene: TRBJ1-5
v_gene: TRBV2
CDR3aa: ATKWGGNQPQH

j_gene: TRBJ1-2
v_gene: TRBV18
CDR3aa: ASSSRDRDIYGYT

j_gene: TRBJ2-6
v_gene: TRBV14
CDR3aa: ASSRGTGSGANVLT

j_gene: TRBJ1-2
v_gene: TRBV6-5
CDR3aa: ASSYDKDRVGGYT

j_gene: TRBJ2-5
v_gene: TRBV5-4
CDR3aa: ASSPWTDPTQY

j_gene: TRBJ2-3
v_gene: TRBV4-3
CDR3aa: ASSYGLAGGDTQY

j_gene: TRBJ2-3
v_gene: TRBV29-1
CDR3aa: SVVVARASLSTDTQY

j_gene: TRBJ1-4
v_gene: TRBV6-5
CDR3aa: ASNAHGEEKLF

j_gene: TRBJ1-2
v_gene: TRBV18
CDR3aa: ASSPGQANYGYT

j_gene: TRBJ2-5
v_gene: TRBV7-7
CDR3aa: ASSIQGEETQY

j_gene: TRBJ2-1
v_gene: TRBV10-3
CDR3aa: AITSGSHNEQF

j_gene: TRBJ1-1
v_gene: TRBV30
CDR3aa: AWSVGDRDVTEAF

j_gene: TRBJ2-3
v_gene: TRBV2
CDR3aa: ASSESGTSTDTQY

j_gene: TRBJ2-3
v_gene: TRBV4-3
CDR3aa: ASSQALNQRGGPDTQY

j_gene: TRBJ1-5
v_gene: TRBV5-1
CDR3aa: ASSLESGQNQPQH

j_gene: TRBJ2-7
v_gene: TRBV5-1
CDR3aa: ASSHRDRLSYEQY

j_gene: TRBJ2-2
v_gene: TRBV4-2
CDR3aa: ASSQVAGTGGELF

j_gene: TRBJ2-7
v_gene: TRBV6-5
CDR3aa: ASTTGTSGYEQY

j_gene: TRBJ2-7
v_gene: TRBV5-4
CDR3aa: ASSLGTGPSYEQY

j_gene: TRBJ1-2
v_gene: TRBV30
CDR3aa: AAQGDVYGYT

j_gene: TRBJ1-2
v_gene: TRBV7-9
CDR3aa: ASSLRVAVKGSYGYT